The 9 T cell receptor beta chains below all came from one sample that was sequenced in a study of Tregs in tolerant kidney transplant recipients. Measured with immunoSEQ multiplex PCR; TCRdb has only the in-frame clones, and not every one. The table records roughly 80,000 clones, 95% to 98% of them present only once. The sample consisted of CD4+ T cells from blood, taken before the transplant. Receptors were obtained from a human donor who received a combined kidney and bone marrow transplant.

The chain uses TRBV30 and TRBJ2-1, with a possible D match to TRBD2 (6 bases). V dropped 2 bases and J dropped 12 bases, with 8 bases sitting between them. CDR3 length: 10 amino acids. CDR1 is GTSNPN, CDR2 SVGIG, per germline (reference sequence). This CDR3 reads CAWSNGGQFF. The CDR3 coding sequence is TGTGCCTGGAGTAACGGGGGGCAGTTCTTC.

This chain uses TRBV19 with TRBJ2-1; 7 positions match TRBD1. This CDR3 region has 15 residues. Unmatched junction bases numbered 3, after V lost 3 bases and J lost 1 base. CDR1 is LNHDA, CDR2 SQIVND, per germline (reference sequence). DNA for the CDR3: TGTGCCAGTAGTATCTTGGGACAGTCCTACAATGAGCAGTTCTTC. Amino acid sequence: CASSILGQSYNEQFF.

V is TRBV28 and J is TRBJ1-2; possible D gene TRBD1, 5 bases. From germline, CDR1 is MDHEN and CDR2 SYDVKM. The CDR3 contains 15 residues. V lost 3 bases to trimming and J lost 4 bases, with 15 bases between them. The CDR3 reads CASSFPGSSLYGYTF. DNA of the CDR3: TGTGCCAGCAGTTTCCCAGGGTCCAGTCTCTATGGCTACACCTTC.

The rearrangement links TRBV19 to TRBJ1-5, with D unclear. V was cut by 3 bases and J by 0 bases, with 9 bases left in between. This CDR3 contains 15 residues. Germline CDR1 LNHDA, CDR2 SQIVND (reference sequence). The CDR3, as DNA: TGTGCCAGTAGTATCATGAGGGATAGCAATCAGCCCCAGCATTTT. Protein product: CASSIMRDSNQPQHF. Together with reference TRBV19 and TRBJ1-5, the CDR3 gives the full variable domain: DGGITQSPKYLFRKEGQNVTLSCEQNLNHDAMYWYRQDPGQGLRLIYYSQIVNDFQKGDIAEGYSVSREKKESFPLTVTSAQKNPTAFYLCASSIMRDSNQPQHFGDGTRLSIL.

The V gene is TRBV4-2, the J gene TRBJ2-1; D is perhaps TRBD1 (7 bases). The length of the CDR3 is 17 residues. The V and J ends lost 2 bases and 5 bases respectively, with 19 bases between them. The germline V gene has CDR1 LGHNA and CDR2 YNFKEQ. The CDR3 reads CASSQFSGGTPHNEQFF. The CDR3 DNA sequence: TGTGCCAGCAGCCAATTCTCAGGGGGGACACCCCACAATGAGCAGTTCTTC.

V usage is TRBV18 and J usage is TRBJ2-1, with D possibly TRBD1 on 6 matching bases. Germline CDR1 reads KGHSH; CDR2 reads LQKENI. CDR3 size: 15 residues. The V gene lost 3 bases and the J gene lost 5 bases, with 14 bases spanning the gap. The CDR3 reads CASSPPSRQDNEQFF. CDR3 nucleotide sequence: TGTGCCAGCTCACCTCCTTCAAGACAGGACAATGAGCAGTTCTTC.

This chain uses TRBV29-1 with TRBJ1-1; 7 bases fit TRBD1. Trimming cost V 6 bases and J 4 bases; bases outside gene matches: 8. The germline CDR1 and CDR2 sequences are SQVTM and ANQGSEA. The CDR3 extends over 13 amino acids. CDR3 bases: TGCAGCGTCCAGGGACAGACGGGCACTGAAGCTTTCTTT. As protein: CSVQGQTGTEAFF.

The chain has TRBV7-9 and TRBJ1-1; D possibly corresponds to TRBD1 (5 bases). The germline V gene has CDR1 SEHNR and CDR2 FQNEAQ (reference sequence). Trimming removed 1 base at V and 3 bases at J, with 9 bases between. This CDR3 has 14 residues. CDR3 residues: CASSLVGAYTEAFF. The CDR3 nucleotides are TGTGCCAGCAGCTTAGTAGGGGCTTACACTGAAGCTTTCTTT.

This chain joins TRBV25-1 and TRBJ1-1; D unresolved. Germline V gives CDR1 MGHDK, CDR2 SYGVNS. With 8 bases removed from V and 2 bases from J, the gap between germline ends came to 15 bases. CDR3 size: 14 residues. CDR3 sequence reads: CASSVSGYNTEAFF. As DNA, the CDR3 is TGTGCCAGCTCCGTGAGTGGTTACAACACTGAAGCTTTCTTT.